Presented here are 11 T cell receptor beta chains from one specimen sequenced in a study of blood T cell repertoires in COVID-19. Sequenced by immunoSEQ multiplex PCR; TCRdb stores in-frame clones only, minus some. Of about 74,000 clones in the sample, just over 85% were seen once. Material for sequencing was peripheral blood. The receptor set was obtained from a woman of 80 years or more with active or convalescent COVID-19.

This chain links TRBV6-5 with TRBJ2-1; 7 bases align to TRBD1. The CDR3 runs 13 residues. Per the germline V gene, CDR1 is MNHEY and CDR2 is SVGAGI. V was pared by 2 bases and J by 9 bases, with 4 bases of the junction left unmatched. For the CDR3, the DNA is TGTGCCAGCAGTTACCCCGGGACAGCTGAGCAGTTCTTC. Translation gives CASSYPGTAEQFF.

The V gene is TRBV27, the J gene TRBJ2-1, with 13 bases aligning to TRBD2. The trim removed 7 bases at V and 11 bases at J, leaving 5 bases unmatched. The CDR3 is made up of 13 amino acids. Germline V gene data show CDR1 as MNHEY and CDR2 as SMNVEV (reference sequence). The chain's CDR3 is CASNGLAGAQQFF. The CDR3 DNA follows: TGTGCCAGCAACGGACTAGCGGGGGCTCAGCAGTTCTTC.

V and J are TRBV7-2 and TRBJ2-2, with TRBD1 matching over 7 bases. Germline V gene lookup returns CDR1 SGHTA and CDR2 FQGNSA. The CDR3 spans 15 residues. V shed 2 bases, J shed 5 bases, and the junction held 5 bases outside the gene matches. The DNA of the CDR3 is TGTGCCAGCAGCTTATTTAGACAGGGAACCGGGGAGCTGTTTTTT. This translates into CASSLFRQGTGELFF.

J is TRBJ1-4 and V is TRBV7-9, with D possibly TRBD1 on 6 matching bases. There are 14 residues in the CDR3. The germline V gene has CDR1 SEHNR and CDR2 FQNEAQ (reference sequence). Trimming removed 6 bases at V and 5 bases at J, with 13 bases between. CDR3: CASSLQGGNEKLFF. CDR3 DNA: TGTGCCAGCAGTTTACAAGGGGGAAATGAAAAACTGTTTTTT.

The J gene is TRBJ2-2, the V gene TRBV24-1; TRBD2 might be the D (5 bases). CDR1 KGHDR and CDR2 SFDVKD come from the germline V gene. The CDR3 totals 16 residues. The germline V and J ends were trimmed by 4 bases and 2 bases, with 13 bases remaining between them. In DNA, the CDR3 is TGTGCCACCAGTGACCAAACTAGAGGAAACACCGGGGAGCTGTTTTTT. Its translation: CATSDQTRGNTGELFF.

This clone was detected once. This chain uses TRBV9 with TRBJ1-2; weak D call: TRBD1 (5 bases). V gave up 0 bases and J gave up 5 bases, with 14 bases separating them. The CDR3 consists of 15 residues. Germline CDR1 is SGDLS and CDR2 is YYNGEE. The CDR3 DNA reads TGTGCCAGCAGCGTAGAGTCCGGGGGAGGTTATGGCTACACCTTC. Protein sequence: CASSVESGGGYGYTF. Based on the CDR3 plus reference TRBV9 and TRBJ1-2, the full variable domain is DSGVTQTPKHLITATGQRVTLRCSPRSGDLSVYWYQQSLDQGLQFLIQYYNGEERAKGNILERFSAQQFPDLHSELNLSSLELGDSALYFCASSVESGGGYGYTFGSGTRLTVV.

The gene calls are TRBV4-3 and TRBJ2-7; 7 bases map to TRBD1. Germline V gives CDR1 LGHNA, CDR2 YSLEER. The V and J ends lost 5 bases and 1 base, in that order; junction bases with no gene match: 8. The CDR3 has 15 amino acids. Here the CDR3 DNA reads TGCGCCAGCAGCAAAAACCGGGACAGTTCCTACGAGCAGTACTTC. This gives the protein CASSKNRDSSYEQYF.

The CDR3: CASGGHGSYEQYF. The CDR3 DNA reads as TGTGCCAGTGGGGGACACGGCTCATACGAGCAGTACTTC. The chain has TRBV25-1 and TRBJ2-7, with a weak D call TRBD1 (6 bases). Germline CDR1 is MGHDK and CDR2 is SYGVNS. Trimming cost V 9 bases and J 4 bases, with 16 bases left between them. The CDR3 spans 13 residues.

There are a few counts of this clone. J is TRBJ1-3 and V is TRBV15; tentatively, D is TRBD1 (5 bases). Trimming shortened V by 3 bases and J by 5 bases, and 14 bases separated the two germline ends. The CDR3 extends over 15 amino acids. The germline V gene has CDR1 LNHNV and CDR2 YYDKDF (reference sequence). The CDR3 bases are TGTGCCACCAGCAGCGGAGGGGCAGCCAGAAACACCATATATTTT. Translated, it gives CATSSGGAARNTIYF.

The rearrangement joins TRBV6-5 to TRBJ2-7; TRBD2 is a possible D gene (6 bases). V dropped 0 bases and J dropped 5 bases, with 14 bases sitting between them. From germline, CDR1 is MNHEY and CDR2 SVGAGI. The CDR3 runs 15 residues. DNA for the CDR3: TGTGCCAGCAGTTACTCTCGGAGGGGCGGCCACGAGCAGTACTTC. It encodes CASSYSRRGGHEQYF.

J is TRBJ1-5 and V is TRBV24-1; D is undetermined. Germline V gives CDR1 KGHDR, CDR2 SFDVKD. Trimming cost V 3 bases and J 3 bases, with 8 bases left between them. This CDR3 is built from 14 residues. The CDR3 DNA sequence: TGTGCCACCAGTGATCGGGGAGTCAATCAGCCCCAGCATTTT. Amino acid sequence: CATSDRGVNQPQHF.